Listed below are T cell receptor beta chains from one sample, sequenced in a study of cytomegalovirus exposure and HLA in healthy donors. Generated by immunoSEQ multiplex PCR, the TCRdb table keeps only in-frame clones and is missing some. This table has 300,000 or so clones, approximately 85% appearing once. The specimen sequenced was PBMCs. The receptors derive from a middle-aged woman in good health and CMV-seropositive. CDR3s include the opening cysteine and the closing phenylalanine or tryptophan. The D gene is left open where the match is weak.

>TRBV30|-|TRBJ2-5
CAWKGDLGETQYF
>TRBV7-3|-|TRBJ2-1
CASSFSAASIGEQFF
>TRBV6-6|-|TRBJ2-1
CASSLTQSSYNEQFF
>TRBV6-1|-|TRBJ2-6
CAGYLGGAGANVLTF
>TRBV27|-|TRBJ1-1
CASSSKRGTEAFF
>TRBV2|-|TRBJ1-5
CASGLRAIYSNQPQHF
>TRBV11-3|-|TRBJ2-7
CASSLDPTATYEQYF
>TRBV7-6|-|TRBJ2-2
CASSFLPGTNTGELFF
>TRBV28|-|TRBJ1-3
CASSLLDLLAGNTIYF
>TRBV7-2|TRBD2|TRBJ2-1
CASSLARLAGGYEQFF
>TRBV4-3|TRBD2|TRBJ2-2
CASSRLAGPNTGELFF
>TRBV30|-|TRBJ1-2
CAWTGGAGYTF
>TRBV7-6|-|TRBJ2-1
CASSSELKGGYNEQFF
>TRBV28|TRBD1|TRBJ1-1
CASSFQTPGGNTEAFF
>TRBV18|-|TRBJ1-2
CASSPGGDYGYTF
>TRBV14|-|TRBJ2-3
CASSADRGRAGADTQYF
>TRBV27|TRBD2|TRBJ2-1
CASSKLAGGSHNEQFF
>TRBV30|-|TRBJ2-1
CAWSILGDPSYNEQFF
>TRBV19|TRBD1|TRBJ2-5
CASSKGQGQSGETQYF
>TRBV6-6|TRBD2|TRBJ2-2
CASTRLATNTGELFF
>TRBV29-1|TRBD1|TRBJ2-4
CSVEDLGTGENSQYF
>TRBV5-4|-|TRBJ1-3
CASSLQQGNTIYF
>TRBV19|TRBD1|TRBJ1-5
CASNAGTGSGQPQHF
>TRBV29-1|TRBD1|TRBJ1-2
CSVEDRGPYGYTF
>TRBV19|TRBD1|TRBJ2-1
CASSMQGAHNEQFF
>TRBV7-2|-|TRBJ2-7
CASSAEFGRREQYF
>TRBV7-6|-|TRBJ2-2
CASSLESAATGELFF
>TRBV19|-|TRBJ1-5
CASGGGGNQPQHF
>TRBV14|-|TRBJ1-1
CASSQEANTEAFF
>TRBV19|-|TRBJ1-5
CASSLGLQGNQPQHF
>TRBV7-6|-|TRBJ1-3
CASSLEGQRSGNTIYF
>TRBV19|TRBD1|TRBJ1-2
CASSIIIGQGNYGYTF
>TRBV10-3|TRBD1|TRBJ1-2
CAISESGQAQGYTF
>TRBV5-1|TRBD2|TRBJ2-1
CASATGTSGNNEQFF
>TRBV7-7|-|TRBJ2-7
CASSTDSSYEQYF
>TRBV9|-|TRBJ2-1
CASSPWTSTYNEQFF
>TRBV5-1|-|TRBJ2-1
CASSLLDSSYNEQFF
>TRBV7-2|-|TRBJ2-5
CASSLGGEETQYF
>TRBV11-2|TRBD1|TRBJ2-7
CASSRTGQPSYEQYF
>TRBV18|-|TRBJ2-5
CASSPSAGLQETQYF
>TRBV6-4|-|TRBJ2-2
CASSDMGGAGELFF